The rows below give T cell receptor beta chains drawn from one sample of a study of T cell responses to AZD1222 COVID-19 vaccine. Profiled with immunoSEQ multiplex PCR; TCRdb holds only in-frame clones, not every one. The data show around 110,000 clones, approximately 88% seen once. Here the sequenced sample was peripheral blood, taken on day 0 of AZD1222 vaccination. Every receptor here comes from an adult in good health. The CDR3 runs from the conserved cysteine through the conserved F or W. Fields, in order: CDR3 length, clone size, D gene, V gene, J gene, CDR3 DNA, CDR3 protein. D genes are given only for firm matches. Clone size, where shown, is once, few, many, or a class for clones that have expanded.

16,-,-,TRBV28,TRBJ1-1,TGTGCCAGCCCCGACCACACTGAAACAGGTAACACTGAAGCTTTCTTT,CASPDHTETGNTEAFF
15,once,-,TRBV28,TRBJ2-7,TGTGCCAGCAGTACAGGCGCGATCTCGATGGGCGAGCAGTACTTC,CASSTGAISMGEQYF
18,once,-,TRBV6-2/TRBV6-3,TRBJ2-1,TGTGCCAGCAGTTCCTCCCTATCCGGGACCGCTTCCTACAATGAGCAGTTCTTC,CASSSSLSGTASYNEQFF
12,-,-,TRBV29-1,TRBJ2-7,TGCAGCGTCTGGACGGAAACCTACGAGCAGTACTTC,CSVWTETYEQYF
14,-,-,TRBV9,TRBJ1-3,TGTGCCAGCAGCCCCCAACGTAGGGGAAACACCATATATTTT,CASSPQRRGNTIYF
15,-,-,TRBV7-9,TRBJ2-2,TGTGCCAGCAGCTTAGGACAGTTTAACACCGGGGAGCTGTTTTTT,CASSLGQFNTGELFF
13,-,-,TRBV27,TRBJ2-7,TGTGCCAGCAGTACAGGGAGGATCAACGAGCAGTACTTC,CASSTGRINEQYF
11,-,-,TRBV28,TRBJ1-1,TGTGCCAGCAGTATCTTGTCCGGGGCTTTCTTT,CASSILSGAFF
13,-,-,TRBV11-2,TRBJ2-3,TGTGCCAGCAGCTTAGGGGGTCGAGATACGCAGTATTTT,CASSLGGRDTQYF
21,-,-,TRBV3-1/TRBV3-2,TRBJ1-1,TGTGCCAGCAGCCAAGAGGTTTTTTGGGAAAATGAGAAGGGAACGGGGCCTGAAGCTTTCTTT,CASSQEVFWENEKGTGPEAFF
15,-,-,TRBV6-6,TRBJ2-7,TGTGCCAGCAGTTACTCGAAAGCTGCGAGCTACGAGCAGTACTTC,CASSYSKAASYEQYF
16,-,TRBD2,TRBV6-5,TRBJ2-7,TGTGCCAGCAGTTATGGCGGGACTAGCGTGGGCTACGAGCAGTACTTC,CASSYGGTSVGYEQYF
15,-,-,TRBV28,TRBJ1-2,TGTGCCAGCAGTTTACCCGGGAGGACTAACTATGGCTACACCTTC,CASSLPGRTNYGYTF
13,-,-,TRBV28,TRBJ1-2,TGTGCCAGCAGTCCTACAGGGACCTATGGCTACACCTTC,CASSPTGTYGYTF
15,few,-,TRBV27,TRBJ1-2,TGTGCCAGCAGTGCCAGGGGACGGGGTAACTATGGCTACACCTTC,CASSARGRGNYGYTF
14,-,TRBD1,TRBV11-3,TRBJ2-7,TGTGCCAGCAGCCCCGGGACAGGTTTCTACGAGCAGTACTTC,CASSPGTGFYEQYF
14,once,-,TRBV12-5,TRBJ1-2,TGTGCTAGTGGTTTCACGGGGAGTAGGAATGGCTACACCTTC,CASGFTGSRNGYTF
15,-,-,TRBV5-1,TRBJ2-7,TGCGCCAGCAGTTCGCAGGGAGGTCCGACCTACGAGCAGTACTTC,CASSSQGGPTYEQYF
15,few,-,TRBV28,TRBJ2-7,TGTGCCAGCAGTTTAGAAGGGGTCCCCCTATACGAGCAGTACTTC,CASSLEGVPLYEQYF
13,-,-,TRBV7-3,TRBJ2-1,TGTGCCAGCAGCCTAGGGACCCACAATGAGCAGTTCTTC,CASSLGTHNEQFF
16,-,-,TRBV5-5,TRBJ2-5,TGTGCCAGCAGCTTGTGGAGTGGCGGGCAGAGAGGGACCCAGTACTTC,CASSLWSGGQRGTQYF
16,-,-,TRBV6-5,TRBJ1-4,TGTGCCAGCAGTTCCCTAGCACAGGGACTCGGGGAAAAACTGTTTTTT,CASSSLAQGLGEKLFF
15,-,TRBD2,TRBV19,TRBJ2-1,TGTGCCAGTAGTCCGCGGACTAGCGGGAACTATGAGCAGTTCTTC,CASSPRTSGNYEQFF
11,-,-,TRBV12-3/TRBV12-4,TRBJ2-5,TGTGCCAGCAGTGGGGAGGAGACCCAGTACTTC,CASSGEETQYF
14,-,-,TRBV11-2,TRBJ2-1,TGTGCCAGCAGCAGGGGCCTTTCCTACAATGAGCAGTTCTTC,CASSRGLSYNEQFF
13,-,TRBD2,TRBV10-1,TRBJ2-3,TGCGCCAGCAGTGAAAGCGGGAAGGTTACGCAGTATTTT,CASSESGKVTQYF
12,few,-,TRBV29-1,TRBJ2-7,TGCAGCGTTGGCAGGAACTCCTACGAGCAGTACTTC,CSVGRNSYEQYF
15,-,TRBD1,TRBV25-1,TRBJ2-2,TGTGCCAGTACCGGGACAGGGGTCAACACCGGGGAGCTGTTTTTT,CASTGTGVNTGELFF
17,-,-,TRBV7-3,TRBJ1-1,TGTGCCAGCAGCTTAGTTCCGTCCTTTGGGGGGGACACTGAAGCTTTCTTT,CASSLVPSFGGDTEAFF
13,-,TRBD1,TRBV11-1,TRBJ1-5,TGTGCCAGCAGCTCGGACAGGGGACAGCCCCAGCATTTT,CASSSDRGQPQHF
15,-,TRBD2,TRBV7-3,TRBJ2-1,TGTGCCAGCAGCCCCCCCGGACTAGTGGGCAATGAGCAGTTCTTC,CASSPPGLVGNEQFF
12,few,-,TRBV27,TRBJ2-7,TGTGCCAGCAGCCATTTCCCCTACGAGCAGTACTTC,CASSHFPYEQYF
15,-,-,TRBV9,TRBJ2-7,TGTGCCAGCAGCGTCGCTCCCGAGGGGTCCTACGAGCAGTACTTC,CASSVAPEGSYEQYF
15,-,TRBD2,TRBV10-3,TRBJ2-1,TGTGCCATCAGTGGGACTAGCGGGAGGAGTTATGAGCAGTTCTTC,CAISGTSGRSYEQFF
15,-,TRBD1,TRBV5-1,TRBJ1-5,TGCGCCAGCAGCCCAACAGGGGATAACAATCAGCCCCAGCATTTT,CASSPTGDNNQPQHF
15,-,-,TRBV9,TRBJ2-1,TGTGCCAGCAGCGTAGCAGGACAGTCTGCGGGCAAGCAGTTCTTC,CASSVAGQSAGKQFF
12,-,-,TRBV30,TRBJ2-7,TGTGCCTGGAATCTAGGGGCGGACGAGCAGTACTTC,CAWNLGADEQYF
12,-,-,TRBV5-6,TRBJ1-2,TGTGCCAGCAGCTTGGGGGGCGTCGGCTACACCTTC,CASSLGGVGYTF
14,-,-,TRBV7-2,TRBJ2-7,TGTGCCAGCAGCTTAATGGATGGGGGCTACGAGCAGTACTTC,CASSLMDGGYEQYF
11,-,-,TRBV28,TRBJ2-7,TGTGCCAGCAGCTCCCCCTGGGAGCAGTACTTC,CASSSPWEQYF
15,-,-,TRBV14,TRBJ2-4,TGTGCCAGCAGCCTGTCAGGACAGTCCAAAAACATTCAGTACTTC,CASSLSGQSKNIQYF
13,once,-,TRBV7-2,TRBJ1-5,TGTGCCAGCAGCTTATTCGGGTCTCAGCCCCAGCATTTT,CASSLFGSQPQHF
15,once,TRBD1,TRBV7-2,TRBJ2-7,TGTGCCAGCAGCTTAGAGATCCACACAGGGGACGAGCAGTACTTC,CASSLEIHTGDEQYF
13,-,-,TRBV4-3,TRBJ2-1,TGCGCCAGCAGCCAAGAATCACGGAATGAGCAGTTCTTC,CASSQESRNEQFF
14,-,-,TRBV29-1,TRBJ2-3,TGCAGCGTTGTGGGGCTAGCGTCCCCTGATACGCAGTATTTT,CSVVGLASPDTQYF
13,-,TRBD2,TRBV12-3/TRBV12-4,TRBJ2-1,TGTGCCACTAGCGGGAGCTCCTACAATGAGCAGTTCTTC,CATSGSSYNEQFF
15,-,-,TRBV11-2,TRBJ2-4,TGTGCCAGCAGCCAAAGGGGGGTGACCAAAAACATTCAGTACTTC,CASSQRGVTKNIQYF
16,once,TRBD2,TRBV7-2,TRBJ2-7,TGTGCCAGCAGCTTAGTAGCGGGAGGGCTGGGCTACGAGCAGTACTTC,CASSLVAGGLGYEQYF
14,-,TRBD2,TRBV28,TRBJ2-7,TGTGCCAGCACCCAAAGCGGGACCTCCTACGAGCAGTACTTC,CASTQSGTSYEQYF
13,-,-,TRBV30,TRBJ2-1,TGTGCCTGGAGTGAGGGAGATGGGGATGAGCAGTTCTTC,CAWSEGDGDEQFF
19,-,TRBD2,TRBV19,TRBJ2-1,TGTGCCAGTAGTATAGTTGGGAGCGTCTGGGCGGGAGTGGGTAATGAGCAGTTCTTC,CASSIVGSVWAGVGNEQFF
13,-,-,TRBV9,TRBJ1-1,TGTGCCAGCAGCGTAACATTGAACACTGAAGCTTTCTTT,CASSVTLNTEAFF
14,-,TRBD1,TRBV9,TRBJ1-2,TGTGCCAGCAGCCTTGCCGGACAGGACTATGGCTACACCTTC,CASSLAGQDYGYTF
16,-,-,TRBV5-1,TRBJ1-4,TGCGCCAGCAGCTTGGTCAGCACGACTCTCGGTGAAAAACTGTTTTTT,CASSLVSTTLGEKLFF
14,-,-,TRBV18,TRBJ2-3,TGTGCCAGCCCAAAAACGAGTCGCTCGGTTACGCAGTATTTT,CASPKTSRSVTQYF
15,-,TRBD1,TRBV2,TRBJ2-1,TGTGCCAGCAGGATGGGACAGGGAGACTACAATGAGCAGTTCTTC,CASRMGQGDYNEQFF
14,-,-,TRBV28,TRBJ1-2,TGTGCCGCGTCTGGGGCGGCAGCTAACTATGGCTACACCTTC,CAASGAAANYGYTF
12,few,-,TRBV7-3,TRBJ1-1,TGTGCCAGCGGGCCTGACGGGACAACAGCTTTCTTT,CASGPDGTTAFF
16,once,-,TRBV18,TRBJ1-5,TGTGCCAGCTCACGACAGGCCTTGAAAGACAATCAGCCCCAGCATTTT,CASSRQALKDNQPQHF